This T cell receptor beta chain is from a study of cytomegalovirus exposure and HLA in healthy donors. The CDR3 has 13 amino acids. CDR1 and CDR2 (germline): SQVTM, ANQGSEA. V lost 5 bases, J lost 3 bases, and 6 bases stayed unmatched. It was with 60 Vbeta and 13 Jbeta primers that the PCR ran. Assay: immunoSEQ multiplex PCR; the TCRdb copy retains only in-frame clones and omits some. Here the sample spans over 85,000 clones, 65% to 75% being singletons. The table lists this clone with a few counts. Sequencing input: PBMCs. The TCR originated in a man aged 25 to 45 in good health and CMV-seronegative. The chain recombines TRBV29-1 with TRBJ1-1, with 7 bases identical to TRBD1. In nucleotides, the CDR3 is TGCAGCGTTCGGAAGGGGGCTGACACTGAAGCTTTCTTT. Protein sequence: CSVRKGADTEAFF.